A single sample gave rise to the 20 T cell receptor beta chains below, sequenced in a study of CD8 T cells in Susac syndrome. RNA amounts of roughly 0.5 to 1 ug underwent reverse transcription with random hexamers. TCRdb itself ran the immunoSEQ multiplex PCR reads through MiXCR, one entry per CDR3 protein. The sample records approximately 180,000 distinct CDR3 sequences, approximately 96% being singletons. The specimen was CD4+ T cells from PBMCs. Receptor source: a human donor with multiple sclerosis.

This clonotype was observed a handful of times. The chain uses TRBV15 and TRBJ2-5, with 7 bases identical to TRBD2. This CDR3 comprises 12 residues. Germline values: CDR1 LNHNV, CDR2 YYDKDF (reference sequence). The ends lost 3 bases at V and 5 bases at J; junction bases unmatched: 0. CDR3 residues: CATSRGGETQYF. In nucleotides, the CDR3 is TGTGCCACCAGCAGGGGGGGGGAGACCCAGTACTTC.

The chain uses TRBV5-1 and TRBJ1-1; 11 bases map to TRBD1. This CDR3 contains 15 residues. The junction had 5 bases not matched to a gene; V was cut back by 2 bases and J by 5 bases. From germline, CDR1 is SGHRS and CDR2 YFSETQ. CDR3 amino acids: CASSFLDRGRTEAFF. CDR3 DNA sequence: TGCGCCAGCAGCTTCCTGGACAGGGGGCGGACTGAAGCTTTCTTT.

V usage is TRBV15 and J usage is TRBJ2-2; the D is unclear. Germline lookup yields CDR1 LNHNV and CDR2 YYDKDF (reference sequence). CDR3 length: 13 amino acids. The V and J ends lost 4 bases and 9 bases respectively, with 12 bases between them. CDR3: CATSTTLSRELFF. In DNA, the CDR3 is TGTGCCACCAGCACGACCCTAAGCCGGGAGCTGTTTTTT.

The J gene is TRBJ1-2, the V gene TRBV7-9; tentatively, D is TRBD1 (5 bases). The CDR3 consists of 18 residues. Germline V gene data show CDR1 as SEHNR and CDR2 as FQNEAQ (reference sequence). V was cut by 5 bases and J by 5 bases, with 27 bases left in between. The DNA for the CDR3 is TGTGCCAGCAGCCAAGGACTGGGGGTAGCAGGGTTTGGGTATGGCTACACCTTC. This gives the protein CASSQGLGVAGFGYGYTF.

V gene TRBV12-3 or TRBV12-4 combines with J gene TRBJ2-5; D is tentatively TRBD1 or TRBD2 (5 bases each). CDR3 length equals 13 residues. The V end was cut by 4 bases, the J end by 5 bases, with 11 bases between. The CDR3, as DNA: TGTGCCAGCAGTTCGGGACCCGTGGAGACCCAGTACTTC. Protein sequence: CASSSGPVETQYF.

This clonotype was seen once. This chain connects TRBV18 to TRBJ2-2; TRBD2 is a possible D gene (6 bases). The CDR3 covers 14 residues. Trimming removed 2 bases from V and 5 bases from J, with 9 bases in between. CDR1 and CDR2 (germline): KGHSH, LQKENI. CDR3 DNA sequence: TGTGCCAGCTCACCATCCGGGGGAACCGGGGAGCTGTTTTTT. Its protein is CASSPSGGTGELFF.

V is TRBV30 and J is TRBJ1-2, with no clear D. In germline, CDR1 is GTSNPN, CDR2 SVGIG (reference sequence). The length of the CDR3 is 14 residues. V lost 8 bases and J lost 9, with 25 bases in between. CDR3 amino acids: CAGFNFKGKASYTF. The CDR3 DNA follows: TGTGCCGGCTTCAATTTTAAAGGGAAGGCGAGCTACACCTTC.

The chain combines TRBV7-2 with TRBJ2-3, with 7 bases that match TRBD2. The germline CDR1 and CDR2 sequences are SGHTA and FQGNSA. CDR3 length: 15 residues. The V gene end was trimmed by 2 bases and the J gene end by 6 bases; junction bases not matched to a gene: 8. The CDR3 sequence is CASSLRAGARDTQYF. The CDR3 DNA is TGTGCCAGCAGCTTACGGGCGGGAGCCCGGGATACGCAGTATTTT. Supplemented by reference TRBV7-2 and TRBJ2-3, the full variable domain reads GAGVSQSPSNKVTEKGKDVELRCDPISGHTALYWYRQSLGQGLEFLIYFQGNSAPDKSGLPSDRFSAERTGGSVSTLTIQRTQQEDSAVYLCASSLRAGARDTQYFGPGTRLTVL.

The V gene is TRBV3-1, the J gene TRBJ2-2; D call uncertain. Trimming cost V 1 base and J 0 bases, with 3 bases left between them. Germline CDR1 is LGHDT and CDR2 is YNNKEL (reference sequence). This CDR3 spans 14 amino acids. The CDR3 region has the DNA TGTGCCAGCAGCCAAGCCGCGAACACCGGGGAGCTGTTTTTT. This sequence encodes CASSQAANTGELFF.

This sequence joins TRBV10-2 and TRBJ2-3; unclear D gene. V was shortened by 0 bases and J by 6 bases, with 10 bases between the two germline ends. CDR1 WSHSY and CDR2 SAAADI come from the germline V gene. There are 14 residues in the CDR3. CDR3 nucleotides: TGCGCCAGCAGTGAGTCACATCGGTCGGATACGCAGTATTTT. Translated, it gives CASSESHRSDTQYF.

The V and J genes are TRBV18 and TRBJ1-5; weak D call: TRBD1 (5 bases). CDR3 length: 16 amino acids. The germline CDR1 and CDR2 sequences are KGHSH and LQKENI. Trimming left V 0 bases short and J 3 bases short, with 12 bases between. DNA for the CDR3: TGTGCCAGCTCACCACCGGGGACGGTGGACAATCAGCCCCAGCATTTT. It is translated as CASSPPGTVDNQPQHF.

The CDR3 here is CSANEAGKETQYF. The CDR3 DNA follows: TGCAGTGCTAATGAGGCCGGGAAAGAGACCCAGTACTTC. The chain is built from TRBV20-1 and TRBJ2-5; possibly TRBD2 for D (5 bases). The CDR3 loop spans 13 amino acids. V was cut by 4 bases and J by 3 bases, with 12 bases left in between. The V gene's germline CDR1 is DFQATT and CDR2 SNEGSKA (reference sequence).

V gene TRBV6-1 combines with J gene TRBJ1-1; TRBD1 matches 10 bases. V lost 8 bases to trimming and J lost 1 base; unmatched junction nucleotides: 7. The germline V gene has CDR1 MNHNS and CDR2 SASEGT. The CDR3 length is 15 residues. CDR3 protein: CASGKTGGSNTEAFF. The CDR3 region has the DNA TGTGCCAGCGGAAAGACAGGGGGCTCGAACACTGAAGCTTTCTTT.

In this sample, this clonotype turned up once. This sequence joins TRBV20-1 and TRBJ1-1; D uncertain. Germline loops: CDR1 DFQATT, CDR2 SNEGSKA (reference sequence). The CDR3 runs 12 residues. CDR3 nucleotides: TGCATGTGGGAGAATTTGAACACTGAAGCTTTCTTT. This sequence encodes CMWENLNTEAFF.

The chain joins TRBV28 to TRBJ1-2; D may be TRBD1 (5 bases). The CDR3 is 13 residues long. Trimming took 5 bases from V and 5 from J, leaving 12 bases between them. CDR1 is MDHEN and CDR2 is SYDVKM in the germline V gene. The CDR3 sequence: CASSPGIAYGYTF. The CDR3 region has the DNA TGTGCCAGCAGTCCAGGGATCGCGTATGGCTACACCTTC.

V and J are TRBV25-1 and TRBJ1-6, with a possible D match to TRBD1 (6 bases). The germline V gene has CDR1 MGHDK and CDR2 SYGVNS. The V gene lost 3 bases and the J gene lost 7 bases, with 10 bases spanning the gap. The CDR3 spans 14 residues. CDR3 nucleotides: TGTGCCAGCAGTGAGGGGGCTCGGAATTCACCCCTCCACTTT. Amino acid sequence: CASSEGARNSPLHF.

The genes are TRBV24-1 and TRBJ1-2; 8 bases fit TRBD1. The CDR3 extends over 13 amino acids. Looked up from germline, CDR1 is KGHDR and CDR2 is SFDVKD. With V trimmed by 4 bases and J by 5 bases, 2 bases remained unmatched. CDR3 bases: TGTGCCACCAGTGAGGACAGGGATTATGGCTACACCTTC. Its translation: CATSEDRDYGYTF.

The chain recombines TRBV19 with TRBJ1-2; D gene uncertain. Germline values: CDR1 LNHDA, CDR2 SQIVND (reference sequence). Trimming stripped 7 bases from V and 5 bases from J, with 20 bases between. CDR3 length: 15 residues. The CDR3 region has the DNA TGTGCCAGTAAGGAGGCCACATCAAGACCTTATGGCTACACCTTC. Residues: CASKEATSRPYGYTF.

This clonotype showed up just once. The rearrangement uses TRBV11-1 and TRBJ2-7; no firm D call. The CDR3 sequence is 15 residues long. V shed 3 bases and J shed 3 bases, with 15 bases lying between them. The V gene's germline CDR1 is SGHAT and CDR2 FQDESV (reference sequence). In DNA, the CDR3 is TGTGCCAGCAGCTTTAAGACCGACCCTTTCTACGAGCAGTACTTC. It translates to CASSFKTDPFYEQYF.

The rearrangement uses TRBV29-1 and TRBJ2-2, with D possibly matching TRBD1 (8 bases). Trimming left V 7 bases short and J 5 bases short, with 17 bases between. Germline V lookup: CDR1 SQVTM, CDR2 ANQGSEA. CDR3 length: 14 amino acids. The CDR3, as DNA: TGCAGCGCCCAAAAACAGGGGGGGACCGGGGAGCTGTTTTTT. Translating gives CSAQKQGGTGELFF.